These T cell receptor beta chains were read from a single sample in a study of blood T cells in healthy people across ages. Each CDR3 protein is one row after TCRdb ran MiXCR on the 5' RACE reads. The sample contains 800,000 or so distinct CDR3 sequences, 46% of which appear only once. Sequencing was done on a sample of blood. The receptors were sampled from an elderly man in good health. Both conserved end residues are part of each CDR3. A D gene is named only where the DNA matches it firmly. Rows may omit the clone size; those that give it use once, few, many or a size class.

>TRBJ1-1|NA|TRBV20-1|NA
TGCAGTGCCCCAACCAAGGGTTCAGCGAACACTGAAGCTTTCTTT
CSAPTKGSANTEAFF
>TRBJ2-3|NA|TRBV5-1|NA
TGCGTCAGCAGCCCCACTCGGGCAGATACGCAGTATTTT
CVSSPTRADTQYF
>TRBJ1-6|NA|TRBV12-3/TRBV12-4|few
TGTGCCAGCAGGGAGGGGAACCTCTATAATTCACCCCTCCACTTT
CASREGNLYNSPLHF
>TRBJ1-5|NA|TRBV5-5|NA
TGTGCCAGCACCCAGCTGATCCCCAATCAGCCCCAGCATTTT
CASTQLIPNQPQHF
>TRBJ2-4|NA|TRBV7-2|NA
TGTGCCAGCAGCTTACAGGGCTACATTCAGTACTTC
CASSLQGYIQYF
>TRBJ2-7|NA|TRBV10-3|NA
TGTGCCGTCACAAACTCTACCTCCGAGCAGTACTTC
CAVTNSTSEQYF
>TRBJ2-1|NA|TRBV20-1|many
TGCAGTGCTACGACAGGAGCATCCTACAATGAGCAGTTCTTC
CSATTGASYNEQFF
>TRBJ1-4|NA|TRBV29-1|NA
TGCAGCGCCTGGGACCCCTTGGGTGAAAAACTGTTTTTT
CSAWDPLGEKLFF
>TRBJ1-1|NA|TRBV30|NA
TGTGCCTGGAAGGGTCCGTACACTGAAGCTTTCTTT
CAWKGPYTEAFF
>TRBJ2-3|TRBD2|TRBV24-1|few
TGTGCCACCAGTGAGGTAGCGGGACCCACAGATACGCAGTATTTT
CATSEVAGPTDTQYF
>TRBJ2-5|TRBD2|TRBV5-5|few
TGTGCCAGCAGCCACGGGACTAGCGGACAAGAGACCCAGTACTTC
CASSHGTSGQETQYF
>TRBJ1-2|NA|TRBV6-6|many
TGTGCCAGCAGCCAGCCGGACAGTTTCTCCTATGGCTACACCTTC
CASSQPDSFSYGYTF
>TRBJ2-2|TRBD1|TRBV10-3|NA
TGTGCCATCACTCCTGGACAGGGTGGAACCGGGGAGCTGTTTTTT
CAITPGQGGTGELFF
>TRBJ2-1|TRBD2|TRBV20-1|NA
TGCAGTGCTTCCCGAGCGGCTAGCGGGAGGGCCCTGGGTAATGAGCAGTTCTTC
CSASRAASGRALGNEQFF
>TRBJ2-5|NA|TRBV4-1|NA
TGCGCCAGCAGCCAAGCACACCAAGAGACCCAGTACTTC
CASSQAHQETQYF
>TRBJ1-1|NA|TRBV21-1|NA
TGTGCCAGCAGCAAAGAGTGGACAGGGGTGACTGAAGCTTTCTTT
CASSKEWTGVTEAFF
>TRBJ2-7|TRBD1|TRBV9|NA
TGTGCCAGCAGCGTGGGACAGGATCCCTCCTACGAGCAGTACTTC
CASSVGQDPSYEQYF
>TRBJ2-1|NA|TRBV11-3|few
TGTGCCAGCAGCCATTCCCCGAATGAGCAGTTCTTC
CASSHSPNEQFF
>TRBJ2-7|TRBD2|TRBV7-2|once
TGTGCCAGCAGCTCCCGGGGACTAGCGGGAGATCAAGAGCAGTACTTC
CASSSRGLAGDQEQYF
>TRBJ2-2|NA|TRBV27|NA
TGTGCCAGCAGTTCGCATTTAGTGGGAGCGGCTTATTCCGGGGAGCTGTTTTTT
CASSSHLVGAAYSGELFF
>TRBJ2-1|TRBD2|TRBV27|few
TGTGCCAGCAGTCGACTAGCGGACTCCTACAATGAGCAGTTCTTC
CASSRLADSYNEQFF
>TRBJ2-3|NA|TRBV10-1|NA
TGCGCCAGCATGGGCGACTCAGATACGCAGTATTTT
CASMGDSDTQYF
>TRBJ1-2|NA|TRBV3-1|NA
TGTGCCAGCAGCCAAGATCTAAGGGGCTACACCTTC
CASSQDLRGYTF
>TRBJ2-2|TRBD2|TRBV18|NA
TGTGCCAGCTCACCACTTGGCCTAGCGGTTAACACCGGGGAGCTGTTTTTT
CASSPLGLAVNTGELFF
>TRBJ1-6|NA|TRBV30|NA
TGTGCCGGGGGGTCGTGGAATTCACCCCTCCACTTT
CAGGSWNSPLHF
>TRBJ2-3|NA|TRBV20-1|NA
TGCAGTGCTAGGGATTCAGCTAGCACAGATACGCAGTATTTT
CSARDSASTDTQYF
>TRBJ2-7|TRBD2|TRBV12-3/TRBV12-4|NA
TGTGCCAGCAGTTTCCTTCGCGGGAGTCCCTACGAGCAGTACTTC
CASSFLRGSPYEQYF
>TRBJ2-2|NA|TRBV29-1|few
TGCAGCGTTCCACAGGGACCCACGAACACCGGGGAGCTGTTTTTT
CSVPQGPTNTGELFF
>TRBJ1-6|NA|TRBV5-1|NA
TGCGCCAGCAGCCCGGCGACTACGAAGGGATCACCCCTCCACTTT
CASSPATTKGSPLHF
>TRBJ1-2|NA|TRBV4-3|once
TGCGCCAGCAGCCAAGAAGCAGGGTGGAACTATGGCTACACCTTC
CASSQEAGWNYGYTF
>TRBJ2-1|NA|TRBV12-3/TRBV12-4|NA
TGTGCCAGCACTAAGGGACCCACCTACCAGTTCTTC
CASTKGPTYQFF
>TRBJ2-1|NA|TRBV5-1|few
TGCGCCAGCAGCGTAACAATTGAGCAGTTCTTC
CASSVTIEQFF
>TRBJ2-5|NA|TRBV5-1|NA
TGCGCCAGCAGCTTCGGTGGGGGCTTAGAGACCCAGTACTTC
CASSFGGGLETQYF
>TRBJ2-4|NA|TRBV20-1|NA
TGCAGTGCAGACGAGCCAGCCAAAAACATTCAGTACTTC
CSADEPAKNIQYF
>TRBJ2-5|NA|TRBV20-1|few
TGCAGTGCTGGTAGCAACCAAGAGACCCAGTACTTC
CSAGSNQETQYF
>TRBJ2-7|NA|TRBV5-1|NA
TGCGCCAGCAGCTTGACCGGGGCCTACAATGAGCAGTACTTC
CASSLTGAYNEQYF
>TRBJ2-5|TRBD2|TRBV5-1|NA
TGCGCCAGCAGCTCACCGGGACTAGCGGCTCACAATGAGCAGTACTTC
CASSSPGLAAHNEQYF
>TRBJ2-3|NA|TRBV4-3|few
TGCGCCAGCAGCCAAGTGTCAGGGTCGGAGGCAGATACGCAGTATTTT
CASSQVSGSEADTQYF
>TRBJ2-4|TRBD2|TRBV5-1|NA
TGCGCCAGCAGCTTAGCGGGAGCAGAAAACATTCAGTACTTC
CASSLAGAENIQYF